This TCR beta chain was identified during a study of blood T cells in healthy people across ages. Study results and limitations: Naive T cell percentage showed a strong correlation with the diversity of TCR beta. No conclusive comparison of naive versus antigen-experienced cells was possible with unsorted PBMCs.

It was with a sample-barcoded 5' primer and a J-beta primer mix that a second PCR of about 7 to 12 cycles was run. Each TCR beta cDNA got a 12-nucleotide random molecular identifier. MiXCR, applied by TCRdb to the 5' RACE reads, yields one record per CDR3 protein. The data hold about 1.8 million distinct CDR3 sequences, with about 50% observed a single time. Aged about 6 to 95, donors were systemically healthy Caucasians from Russia. The germline V gene encodes CDR1 MNHEY and CDR2 SMNVEV (reference sequence). This CDR3 comprises 15 residues. Losses at the gene ends were 8 bases for V and 3 bases for J; bases not matched to a gene: 13. Only a few counts were recorded for this clonotype. Its cognate antigen is unknown.

What was sequenced was blood. This receptor was obtained from a woman in her 40s in good health. This chain connects TRBV27 to TRBJ2-7; 7 nucleotides align to TRBD2. Here the CDR3 DNA reads TGTGCCAGCCAGGGAGGGACGGCGGGGGACTACGAGCAGTACTTC. Amino acids: CASQGGTAGDYEQYF.